These 3 T cell receptor beta chains originate from one sample sequenced in a study of regulatory T cells in long-lasting Graves disease. The time point here: persistent/refractory GD, antithyroid drugs over 5 years with positive TRAb. RNA isolated from PBMCs was used to make the TCR library. Arm-PCR with iRepertoire HTBI primers amplified the CDR3 regions for these TCR beta libraries. MiXCR was run by TCRdb on the multiplex PCR reads, yielding one entry per CDR3 protein. Here the sample spans 650,000 to 850,000 distinct CDR3 sequences, around 32% being singletons. This specimen was peripheral blood mononuclear cells (PBMCs), taken when the disease was refractory, from a patient treated with antithyroid drugs. The receptors come from a female donor with Graves disease.

This clonotype showed up just a few times. This chain connects TRBV7-9 to TRBJ1-2; D is ambiguous. The V end lost 2 bases, the J end lost 0 bases, and 13 bases lay between the germline ends. CDR1 and CDR2 (germline): SEHNR, FQNEAQ (reference sequence). The CDR3 extends over 16 amino acids. As DNA, the CDR3 is TGTGCCAGCAGCTTATCCTCCGCTTCTCCTAACTATGGCTACACCTTC. Translating it yields CASSLSSASPNYGYTF. Based on the CDR3 plus reference TRBV7-9 and TRBJ1-2, the full variable domain is DTGVSQNPRHKITKRGQNVTFRCDPISEHNRLYWYRQTLGQGPEFLTYFQNEAQLEKSRLLSDRFSAERPKGSFSTLEIQRTEQGDSAMYLCASSLSSASPNYGYTFGSGTRLTVV.

This clonotype was counted ten times or more. The V gene is TRBV16, the J gene TRBJ1-2, with 7 bases matching TRBD1. CDR1 and CDR2 (germline): KGHSY, FQNENV. Losses at the gene ends were 4 bases for V and 7 bases for J; bases not matched to a gene: 3. CDR3 length: 12 residues. The CDR3 DNA follows: TGTGCCAGCAGCCCACAGGGGTTTGGCTACACCTTC. Encoded protein: CASSPQGFGYTF.

This clonotype has a handful of counts. The chain couples TRBV11-2 to TRBJ2-7; TRBD2 agrees at 11 bases. With 5 bases clipped from V and 8 bases from J, the junction kept 8 bases outside the gene matches. In germline, CDR1 is SGHAT, CDR2 FQNNGV. This CDR3 is built from 14 residues. In nucleotides, the CDR3 is TGTGCCAGCAGCCCGGGACTAGCGGAGGGGCAGCAGTACTTC. It translates to CASSPGLAEGQQYF. Full variable domain (remainder filled in from reference TRBV11-2 and TRBJ2-7): EAGVAQSPRYKIIEKRQSVAFWCNPISGHATLYWYQQILGQGPKLLIQFQNNGVVDDSQLPKDRFSAERLKGVDSTLKIQPAKLEDSAVYLCASSPGLAEGQQYFGPGTRLTVT.